Below, one T cell receptor beta chain is given with its context. In germline, CDR1 is MNHEY, CDR2 SMNVEV (reference sequence). Trimming removed 6 bases from V and 3 bases from J, with 9 bases in between. The CDR3 is made up of 13 amino acids. The sample is drawn from a study of blood T cell repertoires in COVID-19. Study-level information: Material from acute and convalescent COVID-19 was sourced from the United States, Italy and Spain.

Assay: immunoSEQ multiplex PCR; the TCRdb copy retains only in-frame clones and omits some. Of around 170,000 clones in the sample, 86% are singletons; the top ten hold about 8.6%. The receptor's source is a woman aged 25 to 39 who had recovered from COVID-19. Source material: PBMCs or T cells enriched from blood (not recorded which). The chain links TRBV27 to TRBJ1-5, with D perhaps TRBD1 (6 bases). The CDR3: CASSRTANQPQHF. The DNA of the CDR3 is TGTGCCAGCAGCCGGACAGCCAATCAGCCCCAGCATTTT.